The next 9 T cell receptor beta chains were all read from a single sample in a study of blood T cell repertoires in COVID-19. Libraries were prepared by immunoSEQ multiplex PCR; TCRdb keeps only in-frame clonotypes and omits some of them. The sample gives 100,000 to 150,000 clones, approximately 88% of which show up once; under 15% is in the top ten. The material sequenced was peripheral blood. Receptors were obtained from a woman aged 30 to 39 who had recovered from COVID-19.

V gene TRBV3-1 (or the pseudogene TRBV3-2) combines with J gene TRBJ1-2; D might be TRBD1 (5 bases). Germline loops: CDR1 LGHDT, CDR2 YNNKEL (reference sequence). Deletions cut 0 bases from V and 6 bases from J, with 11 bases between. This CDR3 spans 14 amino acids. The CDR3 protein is CASSQDGGEDGYTF. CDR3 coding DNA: TGTGCCAGCAGCCAAGACGGGGGAGAGGATGGCTACACCTTC.

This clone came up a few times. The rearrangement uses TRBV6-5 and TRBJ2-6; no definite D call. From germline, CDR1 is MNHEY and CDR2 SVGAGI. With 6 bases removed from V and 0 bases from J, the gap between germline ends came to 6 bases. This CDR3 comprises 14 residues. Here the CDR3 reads CASRIGSGANVLTF. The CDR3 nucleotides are TGTGCCAGCAGAATCGGCTCTGGGGCCAACGTCCTGACTTTC.

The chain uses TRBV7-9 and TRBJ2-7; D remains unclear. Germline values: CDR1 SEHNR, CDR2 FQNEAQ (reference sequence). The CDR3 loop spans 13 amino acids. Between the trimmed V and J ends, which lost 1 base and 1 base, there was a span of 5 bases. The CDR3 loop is CASSLVRSYEQYF. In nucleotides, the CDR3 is TGTGCCAGCAGCTTAGTCAGATCCTACGAGCAGTACTTC. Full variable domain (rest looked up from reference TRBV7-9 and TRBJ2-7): DTGVSQNPRHKITKRGQNVTFRCDPISEHNRLYWYRQTLGQGPEFLTYFQNEAQLEKSRLLSDRFSAERPKGSFSTLEIQRTEQGDSAMYLCASSLVRSYEQYFGPGTRLTVT.

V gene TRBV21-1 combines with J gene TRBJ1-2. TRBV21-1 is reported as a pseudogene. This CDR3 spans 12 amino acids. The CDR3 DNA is TGTGCCAGCAGCCTCCGTCCCTATGGCTACACCTTC. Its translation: CASSLRPYGYTF.

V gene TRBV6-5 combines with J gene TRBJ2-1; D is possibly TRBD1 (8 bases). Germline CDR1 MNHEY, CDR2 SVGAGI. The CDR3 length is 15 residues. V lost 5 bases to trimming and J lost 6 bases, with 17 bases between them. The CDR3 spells CASSPGQGGANEQFF. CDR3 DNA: TGTGCCAGCAGTCCCGGACAGGGAGGGGCCAATGAGCAGTTCTTC.

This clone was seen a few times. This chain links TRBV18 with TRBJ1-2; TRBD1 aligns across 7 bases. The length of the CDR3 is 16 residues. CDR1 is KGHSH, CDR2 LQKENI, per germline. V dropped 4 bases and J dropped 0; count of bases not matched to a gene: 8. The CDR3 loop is CASSRTGEPANYGYTF. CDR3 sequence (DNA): TGTGCCAGCTCACGGACAGGAGAACCAGCTAACTATGGCTACACCTTC. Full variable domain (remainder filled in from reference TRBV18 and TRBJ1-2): NAGVMQNPRHLVRRRGQEARLRCSPMKGHSHVYWYRQLPEEGLKFMVYLQKENIIDESGMPKERFSAEFPKEGPSILRIQQVVRGDSAAYFCASSRTGEPANYGYTFGSGTRLTVV.

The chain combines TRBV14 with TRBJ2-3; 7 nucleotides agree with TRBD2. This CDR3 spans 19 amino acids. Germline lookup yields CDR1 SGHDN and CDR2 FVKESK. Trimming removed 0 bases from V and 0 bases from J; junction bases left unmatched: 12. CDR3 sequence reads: CASSQDKGRSGISTDTQYF. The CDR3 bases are TGTGCCAGCAGCCAAGATAAGGGCCGCAGCGGGATTAGCACAGATACGCAGTATTTT.

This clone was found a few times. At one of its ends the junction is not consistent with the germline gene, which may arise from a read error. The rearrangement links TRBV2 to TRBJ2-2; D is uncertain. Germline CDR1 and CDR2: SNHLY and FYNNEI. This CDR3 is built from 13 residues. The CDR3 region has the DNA TGTGCCAGCAGCGAAGAGCACACCGGGGAGCTGTTTTTT. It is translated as CASSEEHTGELFF.

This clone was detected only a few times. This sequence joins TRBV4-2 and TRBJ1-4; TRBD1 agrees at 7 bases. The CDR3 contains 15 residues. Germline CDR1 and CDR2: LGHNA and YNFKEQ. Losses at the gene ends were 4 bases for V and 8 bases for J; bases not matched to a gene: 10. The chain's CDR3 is CASSRGTDSIEKLFF. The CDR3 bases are TGTGCCAGCAGCCGAGGGACAGATTCGATCGAAAAACTGTTTTTT.